This T cell receptor (beta chain) was retrieved from a study of OX40 agonist ivuxolimab in advanced cancers. Study overall: Ivuxolimab, which patients received intravenously every 2 weeks, was dosed at 0.01 to 10 mg/kg. Checkpoint inhibitors had been given previously to 35% to 50% of patients.

Germline V gene lookup returns CDR1 LGHNA and CDR2 YSLEER. This CDR3 has 15 amino acids. V lost 4 bases, J lost 0 bases, and 13 bases lay in between. The repertoire was sequenced with immunoSEQ multiplex PCR; TCRdb's copy has only in-frame clones and lacks some. Altogether 80,000 to 100,000 clones are present, around nine tenths being singletons, with the ten largest covering approximately 0.49%. Researchers took blood at baseline, on cycle 4 day 1, and on cycle 7 day 1. The V and J genes are TRBV4-3 and TRBJ2-7; D not certain. This TCR derives from an adult with an advanced solid tumor such as melanoma, head and neck, liver or kidney cancer. The sample in question was CD4+ or CD8+ T cells sorted from blood, obtained in a trial of the OX40 agonist ivuxolimab. CDR3 in amino acids: CASSLHPGSSYEQYF. The CDR3 bases are TGCGCCAGCAGCCTCCATCCAGGTAGCTCCTACGAGCAGTACTTC.